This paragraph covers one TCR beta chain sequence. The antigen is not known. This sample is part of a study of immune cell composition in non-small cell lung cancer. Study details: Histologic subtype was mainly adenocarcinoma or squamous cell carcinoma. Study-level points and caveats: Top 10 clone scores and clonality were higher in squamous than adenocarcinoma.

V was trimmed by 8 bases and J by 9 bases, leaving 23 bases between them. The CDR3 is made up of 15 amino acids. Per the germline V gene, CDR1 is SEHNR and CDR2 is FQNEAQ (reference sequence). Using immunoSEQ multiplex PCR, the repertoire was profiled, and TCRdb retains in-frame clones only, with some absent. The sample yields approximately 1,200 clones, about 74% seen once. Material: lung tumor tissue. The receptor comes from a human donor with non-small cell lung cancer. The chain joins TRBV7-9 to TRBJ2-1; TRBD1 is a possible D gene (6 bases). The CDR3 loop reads CASEIGLMLGAEQFF. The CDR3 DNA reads TGTGCCAGCGAGATAGGCCTGATGCTGGGGGCTGAGCAGTTCTTC.